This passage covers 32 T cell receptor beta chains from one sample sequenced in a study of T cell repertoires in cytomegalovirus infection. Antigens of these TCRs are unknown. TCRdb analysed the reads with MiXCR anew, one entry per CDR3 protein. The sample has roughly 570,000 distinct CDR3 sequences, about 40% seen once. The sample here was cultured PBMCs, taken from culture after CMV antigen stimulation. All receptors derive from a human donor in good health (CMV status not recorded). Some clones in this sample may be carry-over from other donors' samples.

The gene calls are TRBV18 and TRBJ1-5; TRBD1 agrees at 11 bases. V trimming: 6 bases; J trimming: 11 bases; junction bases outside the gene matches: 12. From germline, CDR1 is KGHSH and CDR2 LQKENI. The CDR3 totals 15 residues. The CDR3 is CASSPGQGAGSAQHF. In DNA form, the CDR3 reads TGTGCCAGCTCGCCCGGACAGGGGGCAGGTTCAGCCCAGCATTTT.

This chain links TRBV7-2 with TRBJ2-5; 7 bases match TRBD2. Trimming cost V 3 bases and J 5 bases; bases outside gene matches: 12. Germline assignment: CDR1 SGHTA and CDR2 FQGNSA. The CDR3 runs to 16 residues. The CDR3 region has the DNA TGTGCCAGCAGCTTCTCCTCGGGGGGAGGTTATGAGACCCAGTACTTC. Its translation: CASSFSSGGGYETQYF.

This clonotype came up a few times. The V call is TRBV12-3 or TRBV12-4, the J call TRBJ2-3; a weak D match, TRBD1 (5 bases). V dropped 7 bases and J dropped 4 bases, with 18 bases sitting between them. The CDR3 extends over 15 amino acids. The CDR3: CASTRQGTGADTQYF. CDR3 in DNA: TGTGCCAGCACCAGGCAGGGAACTGGAGCAGATACGCAGTATTTT.

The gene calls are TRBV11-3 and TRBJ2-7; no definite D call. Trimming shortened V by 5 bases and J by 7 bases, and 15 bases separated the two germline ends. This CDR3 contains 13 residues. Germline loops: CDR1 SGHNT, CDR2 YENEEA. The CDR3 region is CASSHPDLVEQYF. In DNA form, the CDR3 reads TGTGCCAGCAGCCACCCGGATTTGGTAGAGCAGTACTTC. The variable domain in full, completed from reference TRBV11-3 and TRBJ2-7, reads EAGVVQSPRYKIIEKKQPVAFWCNPISGHNTLYWYLQNLGQGPELLIRYENEEAVDDSQLPKDRFSAERLKGVDSTLKIQPAELGDSAVYLCASSHPDLVEQYFGPGTRLTVT.

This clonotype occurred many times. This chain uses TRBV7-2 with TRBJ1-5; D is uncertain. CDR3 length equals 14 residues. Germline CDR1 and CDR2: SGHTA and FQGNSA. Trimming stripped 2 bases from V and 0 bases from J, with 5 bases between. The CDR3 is CASSLRYSNQPQHF. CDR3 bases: TGTGCCAGCAGCTTACGGTATAGCAATCAGCCCCAGCATTTT.

The CDR3 protein is CASSRQTPGANVLTF. The CDR3 nucleotides are TGTGCCAGCAGTAGACAGACCCCCGGGGCCAACGTCCTGACTTTC. The gene calls are TRBV6-6 and TRBJ2-6, with D maybe TRBD1 (5 bases). Germline lookup yields CDR1 MNHNY and CDR2 SVGAGI (reference sequence). Deletions cut 5 bases from V and 4 bases from J, with 12 bases between. The CDR3 runs to 15 residues.

The CDR3 loop is CASSPSLANEKLFF. CDR3 coding DNA: TGTGCCAGCAGCCCCTCGTTAGCTAATGAAAAACTGTTTTTT. V gene TRBV7-2 combines with J gene TRBJ1-4; D call uncertain. The V and J ends lost 5 bases and 3 bases respectively, with 10 bases between them. CDR1 and CDR2 (germline): SGHTA, FQGNSA. CDR3 length equals 14 residues.

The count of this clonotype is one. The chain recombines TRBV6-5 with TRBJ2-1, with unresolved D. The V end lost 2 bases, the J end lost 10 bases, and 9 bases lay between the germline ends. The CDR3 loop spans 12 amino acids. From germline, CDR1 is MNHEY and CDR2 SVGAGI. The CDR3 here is CASSYPPEEQFF. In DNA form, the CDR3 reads TGTGCCAGCAGTTACCCTCCGGAGGAGCAGTTCTTC.

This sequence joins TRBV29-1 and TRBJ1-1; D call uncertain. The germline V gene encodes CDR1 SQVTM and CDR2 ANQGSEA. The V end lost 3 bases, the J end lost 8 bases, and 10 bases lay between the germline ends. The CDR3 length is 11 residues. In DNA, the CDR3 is TGCAGCGTTGATAGCGTCCTGGAAGCTTTCTTT. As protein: CSVDSVLEAFF.

The CDR3 DNA reads as TGTGCCAGCAGCCAAGCTCCCTCCTCGACAGGGGGCGTTAGGGGCGAGCAGTACTTC. Its translation: CASSQAPSSTGGVRGEQYF. V usage is TRBV3-1 and J usage is TRBJ2-7; 10 nucleotides line up with TRBD1. V lost 1 base, J lost 6 bases, and 18 bases stayed unmatched. The V gene's germline CDR1 is LGHDT and CDR2 YNNKEL (reference sequence). The CDR3 is 19 residues long.

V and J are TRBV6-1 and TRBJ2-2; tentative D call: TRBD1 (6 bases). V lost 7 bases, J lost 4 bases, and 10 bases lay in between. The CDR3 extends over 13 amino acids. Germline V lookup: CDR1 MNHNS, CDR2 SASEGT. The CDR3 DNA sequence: TGTGCCAGCATCCCAGGGGTCACCGGGGAGCTGTTTTTT. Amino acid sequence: CASIPGVTGELFF.

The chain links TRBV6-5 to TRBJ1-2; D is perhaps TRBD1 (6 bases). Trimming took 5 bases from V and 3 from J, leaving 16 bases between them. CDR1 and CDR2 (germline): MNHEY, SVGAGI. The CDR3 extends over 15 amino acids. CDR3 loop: CASSTTAGVHYGYTF. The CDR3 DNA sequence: TGTGCCAGCAGTACCACCGCAGGGGTTCACTATGGCTACACCTTC.

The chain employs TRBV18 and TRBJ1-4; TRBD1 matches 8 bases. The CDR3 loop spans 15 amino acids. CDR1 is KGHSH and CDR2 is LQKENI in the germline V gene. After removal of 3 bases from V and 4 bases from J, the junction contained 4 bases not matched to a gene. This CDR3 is CASSPLQGDNEKLFF. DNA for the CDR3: TGTGCCAGCTCACCCCTACAGGGGGATAATGAAAAACTGTTTTTT. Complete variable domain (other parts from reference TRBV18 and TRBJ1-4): NAGVMQNPRHLVRRRGQEARLRCSPMKGHSHVYWYRQLPEEGLKFMVYLQKENIIDESGMPKERFSAEFPKEGPSILRIQQVVRGDSAAYFCASSPLQGDNEKLFFGSGTQLSVL.

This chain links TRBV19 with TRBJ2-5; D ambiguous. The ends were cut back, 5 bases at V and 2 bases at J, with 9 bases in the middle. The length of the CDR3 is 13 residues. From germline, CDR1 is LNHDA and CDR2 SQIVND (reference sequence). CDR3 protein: CASSRISQETQYF. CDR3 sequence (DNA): TGTGCCAGTAGTCGTATCTCACAAGAGACCCAGTACTTC.

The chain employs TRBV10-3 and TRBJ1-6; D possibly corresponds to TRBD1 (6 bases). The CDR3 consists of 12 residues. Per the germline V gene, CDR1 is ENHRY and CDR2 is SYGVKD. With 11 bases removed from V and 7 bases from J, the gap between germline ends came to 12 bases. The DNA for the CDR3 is TGTGCCTCCGGACAGTCGAATTCACCCCTCCACTTT. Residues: CASGQSNSPLHF.

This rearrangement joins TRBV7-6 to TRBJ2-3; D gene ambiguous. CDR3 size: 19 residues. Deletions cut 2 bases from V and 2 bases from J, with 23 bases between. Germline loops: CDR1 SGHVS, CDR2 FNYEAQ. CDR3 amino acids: CASSLIGKRTASYTDTQYF. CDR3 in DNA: TGTGCCAGCAGCTTAATTGGGAAGCGAACAGCCTCGTACACAGATACGCAGTATTTT.

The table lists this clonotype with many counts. The CDR3 DNA sequence: TGTGCCAGCAGCTTATCAACCACAGTGAACGATGGCTACACCTTC. Amino acids: CASSLSTTVNDGYTF. The chain carries TRBV7-2 and TRBJ1-2; D is uncertain. Trimming pared 2 bases from V and 6 bases from J, leaving 16 bases between. Germline lookup yields CDR1 SGHTA and CDR2 FQGNSA. This CDR3 is built from 15 residues.

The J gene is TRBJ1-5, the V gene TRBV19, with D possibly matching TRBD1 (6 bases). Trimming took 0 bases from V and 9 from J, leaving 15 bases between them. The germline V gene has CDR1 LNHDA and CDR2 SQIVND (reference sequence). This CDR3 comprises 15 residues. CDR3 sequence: CASSIDRGRGPPQHF. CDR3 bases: TGTGCCAGTAGTATAGATCGTGGCAGGGGTCCGCCCCAGCATTTT.

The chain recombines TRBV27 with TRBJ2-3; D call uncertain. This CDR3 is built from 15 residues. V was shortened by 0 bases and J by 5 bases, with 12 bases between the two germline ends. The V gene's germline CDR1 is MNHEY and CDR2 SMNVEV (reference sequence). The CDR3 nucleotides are TGTGCCAGCAGTTTATCCTACCTAATACGAGATACGCAGTATTTT. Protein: CASSLSYLIRDTQYF.

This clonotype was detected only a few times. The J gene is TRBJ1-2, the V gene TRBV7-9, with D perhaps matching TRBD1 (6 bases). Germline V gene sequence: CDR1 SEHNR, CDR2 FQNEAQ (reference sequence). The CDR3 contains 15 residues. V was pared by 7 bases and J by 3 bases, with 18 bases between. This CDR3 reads CASTPLGGRYYGYTF. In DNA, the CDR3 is TGTGCCAGCACCCCTTTGGGGGGGCGATACTATGGCTACACCTTC.

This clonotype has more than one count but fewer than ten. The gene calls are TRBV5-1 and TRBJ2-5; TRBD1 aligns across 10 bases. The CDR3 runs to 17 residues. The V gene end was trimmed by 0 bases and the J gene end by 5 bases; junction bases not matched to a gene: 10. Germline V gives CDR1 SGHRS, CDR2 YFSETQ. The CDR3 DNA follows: TGCGCCAGCAGCTTGGAATACGGGACAGGGGCTAAGGAGACCCAGTACTTC. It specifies CASSLEYGTGAKETQYF. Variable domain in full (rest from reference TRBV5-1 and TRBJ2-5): KAGVTQTPRYLIKTRGQQVTLSCSPISGHRSVSWYQQTPGQGLQFLFEYFSETQRNKGNFPGRFSGRQFSNSRSEMNVSTLELGDSALYLCASSLEYGTGAKETQYFGPGTRLLVL.

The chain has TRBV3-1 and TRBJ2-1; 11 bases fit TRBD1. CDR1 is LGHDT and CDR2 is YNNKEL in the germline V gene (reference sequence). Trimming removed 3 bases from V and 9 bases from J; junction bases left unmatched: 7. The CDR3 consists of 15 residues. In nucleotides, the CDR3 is TGTGCCAGCAGCCATGATGGACAGGGGGCGCGTGAGCAGTTCTTC. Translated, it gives CASSHDGQGAREQFF.

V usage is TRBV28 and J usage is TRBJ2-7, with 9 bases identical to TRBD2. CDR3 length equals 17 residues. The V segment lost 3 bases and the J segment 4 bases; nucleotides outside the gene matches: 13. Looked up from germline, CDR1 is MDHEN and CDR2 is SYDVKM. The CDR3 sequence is CASSFLFRLAASYEQYF. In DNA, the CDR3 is TGTGCCAGCAGTTTTCTTTTTCGACTAGCGGCCTCATACGAGCAGTACTTC. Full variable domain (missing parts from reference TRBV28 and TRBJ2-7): DVKVTQSSRYLVKRTGEKVFLECVQDMDHENMFWYRQDPGLGLRLIYFSYDVKMKEKGDIPEGYSVSREKKERFSLILESASTNQTSMYLCASSFLFRLAASYEQYFGPGTRLTVT.

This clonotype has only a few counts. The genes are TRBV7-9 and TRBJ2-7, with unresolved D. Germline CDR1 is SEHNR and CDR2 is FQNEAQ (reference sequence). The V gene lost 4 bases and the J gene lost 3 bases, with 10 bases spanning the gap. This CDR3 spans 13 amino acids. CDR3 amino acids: CASSSSLSYEQYF. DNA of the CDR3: TGTGCCAGCAGCTCCTCACTGAGCTACGAGCAGTACTTC.

The CDR3 bases are TGTGCCAGCAGCTTAGCCCTTAGCGGACTTCACTCCTACAATGAGCAGTTCTTC. Translation gives CASSLALSGLHSYNEQFF. This chain connects TRBV7-2 to TRBJ2-1; D perhaps matches TRBD2 (6 bases). V shed 0 bases and J shed 0 bases, with 15 bases lying between them. Germline V gene data show CDR1 as SGHTA and CDR2 as FQGNSA. This CDR3 has 18 residues.

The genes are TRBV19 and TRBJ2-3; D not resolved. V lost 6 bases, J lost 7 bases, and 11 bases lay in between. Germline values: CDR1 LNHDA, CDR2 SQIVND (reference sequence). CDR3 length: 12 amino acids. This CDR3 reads CASSPLGYTQYF. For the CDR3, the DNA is TGTGCCAGTAGCCCCCTGGGGTATACGCAGTATTTT.

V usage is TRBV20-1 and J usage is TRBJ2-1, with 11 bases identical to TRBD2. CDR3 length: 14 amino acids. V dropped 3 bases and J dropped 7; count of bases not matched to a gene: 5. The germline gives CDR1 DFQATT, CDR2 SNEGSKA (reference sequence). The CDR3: CSASPGLAVNEQFF. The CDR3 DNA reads TGCAGTGCTAGTCCGGGACTAGCGGTTAATGAGCAGTTCTTC.

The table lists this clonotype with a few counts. This chain's CDR3 is CASSLGAPYTEAFF. CDR3 coding DNA: TGTGCCAGCAGCTTGGGGGCCCCTTACACTGAAGCTTTCTTT. The V gene is TRBV7-2, the J gene TRBJ1-1; the D gene is possibly TRBD1 (6 bases). The CDR3 is 14 residues long. Trimming took 3 bases from V and 3 from J, leaving 11 bases between them. Per the germline V gene, CDR1 is SGHTA and CDR2 is FQGNSA.

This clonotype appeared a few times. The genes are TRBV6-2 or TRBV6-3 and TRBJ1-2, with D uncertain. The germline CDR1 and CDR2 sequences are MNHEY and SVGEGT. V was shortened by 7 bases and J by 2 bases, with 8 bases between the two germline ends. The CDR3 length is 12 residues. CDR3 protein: CASKDENYGYTF. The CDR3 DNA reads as TGTGCCAGCAAGGACGAGAACTATGGCTACACCTTC.

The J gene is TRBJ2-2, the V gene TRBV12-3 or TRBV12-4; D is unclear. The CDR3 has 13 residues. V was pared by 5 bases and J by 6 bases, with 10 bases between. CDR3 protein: CASSIGLAGELFF. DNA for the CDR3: TGTGCCAGCAGTATAGGTTTAGCCGGGGAGCTGTTTTTT.

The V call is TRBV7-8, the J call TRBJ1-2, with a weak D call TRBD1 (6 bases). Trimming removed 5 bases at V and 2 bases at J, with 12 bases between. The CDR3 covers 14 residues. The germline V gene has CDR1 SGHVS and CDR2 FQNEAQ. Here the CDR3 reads CASSRGAGNYGYTF. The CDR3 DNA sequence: TGTGCCAGCAGCAGGGGGGCAGGGAACTATGGCTACACCTTC.

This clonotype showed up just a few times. This CDR3 is CASSLAVWTDATYEQYF. The CDR3 region has the DNA TGTGCCAGCAGCTTAGCGGTCTGGACTGACGCTACCTACGAGCAGTACTTC. The chain employs TRBV7-2 and TRBJ2-7; tentatively, D is TRBD2 (5 bases). V was trimmed by 0 bases and J by 2 bases, leaving 17 bases between them. The CDR3 is 17 residues long. Germline V gives CDR1 SGHTA, CDR2 FQGNSA.